This T cell receptor beta chain was sequenced in a study of radiotherapy plus CTLA-4 blockade in lung cancer. CDR3 length: 13 amino acids. Germline CDR1 is MNHNY and CDR2 is SVGAGI (reference sequence). V dropped 8 bases and J dropped 8 bases, with 16 bases sitting between them. Only in-frame clones appear in the TCRdb table, and some are missing; sequencing was by immunoSEQ multiplex PCR. The sample yields some 70,000 clones, approximately 83% seen once. The chain carries TRBV6-6 and TRBJ2-4, with a tentative D call TRBD1 (6 bases). This specimen consisted of peripheral blood, obtained from a patient treated with radiotherapy plus ipilimumab. This receptor was identified in a human donor with non-small cell lung cancer who had a partial response to radiotherapy plus ipilimumab. The CDR3 bases are TGTGCCAGCGTGGACAGTACCATTGACATTCAGTACTTC. This codes for CASVDSTIDIQYF.